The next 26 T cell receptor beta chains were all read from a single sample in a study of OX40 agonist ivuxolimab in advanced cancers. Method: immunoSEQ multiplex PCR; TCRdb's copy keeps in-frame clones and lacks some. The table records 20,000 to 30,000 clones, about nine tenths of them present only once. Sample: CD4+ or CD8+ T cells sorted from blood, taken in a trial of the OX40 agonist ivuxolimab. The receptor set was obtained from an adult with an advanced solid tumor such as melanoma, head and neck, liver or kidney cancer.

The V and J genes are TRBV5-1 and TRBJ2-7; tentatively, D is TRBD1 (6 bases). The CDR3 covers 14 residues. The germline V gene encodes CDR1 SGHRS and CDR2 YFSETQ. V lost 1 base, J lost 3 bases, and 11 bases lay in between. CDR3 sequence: CASSLQDSYYEQYF. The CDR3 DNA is TGCGCCAGCAGCTTGCAGGACAGTTACTACGAGCAGTACTTC.

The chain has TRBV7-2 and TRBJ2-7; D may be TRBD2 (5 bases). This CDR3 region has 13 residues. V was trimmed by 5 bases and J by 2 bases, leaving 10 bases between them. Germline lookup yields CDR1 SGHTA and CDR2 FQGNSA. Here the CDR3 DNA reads TGTGCCAGCAGCCCGGGGTCCCCCTACGAGCAGTACTTC. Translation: CASSPGSPYEQYF.

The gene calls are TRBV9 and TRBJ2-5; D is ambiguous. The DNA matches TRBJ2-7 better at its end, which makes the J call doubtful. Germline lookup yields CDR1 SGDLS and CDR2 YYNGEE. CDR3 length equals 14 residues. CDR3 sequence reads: CASSVGQVTYEQYF. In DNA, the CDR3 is TGTGCCAGCAGCGTAGGGCAGGTGACCTACGAGCAGTACTTC.

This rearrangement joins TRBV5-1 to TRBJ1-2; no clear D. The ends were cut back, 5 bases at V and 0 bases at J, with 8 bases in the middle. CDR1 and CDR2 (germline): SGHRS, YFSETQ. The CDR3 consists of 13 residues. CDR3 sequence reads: CASRFNSNYGYTF. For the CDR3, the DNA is TGCGCCAGCAGGTTCAACTCTAACTATGGCTACACCTTC.

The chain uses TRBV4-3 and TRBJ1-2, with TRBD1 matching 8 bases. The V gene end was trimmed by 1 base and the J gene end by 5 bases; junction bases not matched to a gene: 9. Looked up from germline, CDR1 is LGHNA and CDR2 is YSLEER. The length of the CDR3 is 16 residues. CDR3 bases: TGCGCCAGCAGCCAAGGATCAGGGGGCGGGAAGTATGGCTACACCTTC. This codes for CASSQGSGGGKYGYTF.

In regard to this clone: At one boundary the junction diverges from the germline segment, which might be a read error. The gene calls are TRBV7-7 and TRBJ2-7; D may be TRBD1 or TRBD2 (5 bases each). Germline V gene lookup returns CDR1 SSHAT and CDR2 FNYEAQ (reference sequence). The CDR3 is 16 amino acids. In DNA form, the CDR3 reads TGTGCTAGCAGCTTAGGGGCGGATGCTAGCCTTGAGGAGCAGTACTTC. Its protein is CASSLGADASLEEQYF.

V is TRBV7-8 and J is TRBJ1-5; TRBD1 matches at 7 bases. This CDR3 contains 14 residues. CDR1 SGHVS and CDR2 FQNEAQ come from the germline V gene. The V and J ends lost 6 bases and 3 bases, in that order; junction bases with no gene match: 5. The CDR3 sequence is CASREQGINQPQHF. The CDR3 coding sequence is TGTGCCAGCAGGGAACAGGGGATCAATCAGCCCCAGCATTTT.

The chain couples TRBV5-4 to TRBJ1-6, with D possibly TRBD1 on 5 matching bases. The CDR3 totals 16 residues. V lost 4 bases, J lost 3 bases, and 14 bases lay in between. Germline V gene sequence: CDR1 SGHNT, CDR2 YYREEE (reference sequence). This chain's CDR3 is CASSDRGGFYNSPLHF. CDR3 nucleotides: TGTGCCAGCAGCGACCGCGGGGGGTTCTATAATTCACCCCTCCACTTT.

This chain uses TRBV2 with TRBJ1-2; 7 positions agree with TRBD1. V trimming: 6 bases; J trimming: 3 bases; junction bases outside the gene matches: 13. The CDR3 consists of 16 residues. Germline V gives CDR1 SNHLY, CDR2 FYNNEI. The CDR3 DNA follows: TGTGCCAGCAGGCGGGACAGTGACGTGAGGGACTATGGCTACACCTTC. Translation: CASRRDSDVRDYGYTF.

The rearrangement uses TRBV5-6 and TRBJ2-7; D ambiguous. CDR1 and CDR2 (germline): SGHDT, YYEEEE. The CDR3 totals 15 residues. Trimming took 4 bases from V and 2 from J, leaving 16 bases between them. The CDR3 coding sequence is TGTGCCAGCAGCGGCTATGCTGCCCCGACCTACGAGCAGTACTTC. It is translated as CASSGYAAPTYEQYF.

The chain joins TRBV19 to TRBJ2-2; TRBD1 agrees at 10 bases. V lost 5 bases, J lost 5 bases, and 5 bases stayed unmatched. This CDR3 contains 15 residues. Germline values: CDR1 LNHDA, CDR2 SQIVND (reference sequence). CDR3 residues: CASSPGQGRTGELFF. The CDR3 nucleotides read TGTGCCAGTAGTCCGGGACAGGGGAGGACCGGGGAGCTGTTTTTT.

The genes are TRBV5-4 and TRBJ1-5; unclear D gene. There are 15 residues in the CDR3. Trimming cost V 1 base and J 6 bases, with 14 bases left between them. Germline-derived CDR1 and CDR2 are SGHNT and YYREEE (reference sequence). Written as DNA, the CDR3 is TGTGCCAGCAGCTTGAATTCGGAGGTAGCTCAGCCCCAGCATTTT. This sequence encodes CASSLNSEVAQPQHF.

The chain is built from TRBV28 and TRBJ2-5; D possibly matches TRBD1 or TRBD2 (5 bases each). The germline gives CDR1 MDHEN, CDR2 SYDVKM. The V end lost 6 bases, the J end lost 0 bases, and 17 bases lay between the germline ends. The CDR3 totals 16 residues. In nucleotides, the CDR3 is TGTGCCAGCAGCCCCCTCCGGGGCGCCTACCAAGAGACCCAGTACTTC. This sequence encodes CASSPLRGAYQETQYF.

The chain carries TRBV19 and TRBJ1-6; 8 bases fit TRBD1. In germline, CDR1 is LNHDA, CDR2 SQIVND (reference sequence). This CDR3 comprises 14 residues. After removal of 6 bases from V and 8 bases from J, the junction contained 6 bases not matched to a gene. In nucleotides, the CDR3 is TGTGCCAGTAGCTCAACAGGGGGAGATTCACCCCTCCACTTT. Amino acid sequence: CASSSTGGDSPLHF.

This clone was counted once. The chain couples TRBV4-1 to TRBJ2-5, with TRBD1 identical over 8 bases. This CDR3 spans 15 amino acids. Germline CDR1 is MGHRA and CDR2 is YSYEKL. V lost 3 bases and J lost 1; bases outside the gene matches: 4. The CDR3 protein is CASSHGDRSQETQYF. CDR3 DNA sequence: TGCGCCAGCAGCCACGGGGACAGGAGCCAAGAGACCCAGTACTTC.

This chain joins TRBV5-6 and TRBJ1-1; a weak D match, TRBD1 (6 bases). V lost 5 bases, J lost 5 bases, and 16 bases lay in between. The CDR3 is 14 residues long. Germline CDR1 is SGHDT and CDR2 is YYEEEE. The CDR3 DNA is TGTGCCAGCAGTCTATTAACAGGGCGGACTGAAGCTTTCTTT. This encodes CASSLLTGRTEAFF. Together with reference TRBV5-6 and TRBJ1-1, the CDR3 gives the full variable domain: DAGVTQSPTHLIKTRGQQVTLRCSPKSGHDTVSWYQQALGQGPQFIFQYYEEEERQRGNFPDRFSGHQFPNYSSELNVNALLLGDSALYLCASSLLTGRTEAFFGQGTRLTVV.

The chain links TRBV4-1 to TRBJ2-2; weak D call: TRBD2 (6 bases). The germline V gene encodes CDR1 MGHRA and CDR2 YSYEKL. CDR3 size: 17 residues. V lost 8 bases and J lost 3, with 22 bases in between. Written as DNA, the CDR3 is TGCGCCAGCGGTATCGTGGCGTCAGCGGGCTACACCGGGGAGCTGTTTTTT. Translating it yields CASGIVASAGYTGELFF.

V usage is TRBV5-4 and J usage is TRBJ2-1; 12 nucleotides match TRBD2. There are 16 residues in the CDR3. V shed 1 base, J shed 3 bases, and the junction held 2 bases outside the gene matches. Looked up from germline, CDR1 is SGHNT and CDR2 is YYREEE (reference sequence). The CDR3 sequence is CASSLRLAGVYNEQFF. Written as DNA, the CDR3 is TGTGCCAGCAGCTTGCGACTAGCGGGGGTCTACAATGAGCAGTTCTTC.

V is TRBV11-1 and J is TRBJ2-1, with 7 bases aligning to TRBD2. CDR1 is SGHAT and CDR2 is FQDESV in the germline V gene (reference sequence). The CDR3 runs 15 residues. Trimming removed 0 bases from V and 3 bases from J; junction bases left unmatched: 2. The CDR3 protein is CASSLAGGNYNEQFF. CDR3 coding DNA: TGTGCCAGCAGCTTAGCGGGAGGGAACTACAATGAGCAGTTCTTC. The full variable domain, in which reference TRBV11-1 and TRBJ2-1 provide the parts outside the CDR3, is EAEVAQSPRYKITEKSQAVAFWCDPISGHATLYWYRQILGQGPELLVQFQDESVVDDSQLPKDRFSAERLKGVDSTLKIQPAELGDSAMYLCASSLAGGNYNEQFFGPGTRLTVL.

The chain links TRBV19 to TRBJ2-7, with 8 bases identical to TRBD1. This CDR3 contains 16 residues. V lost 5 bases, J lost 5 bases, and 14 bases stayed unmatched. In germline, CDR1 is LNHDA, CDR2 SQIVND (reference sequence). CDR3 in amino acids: CASSHGFDRGSHEQYF. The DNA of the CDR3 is TGTGCCAGTAGTCACGGATTCGACAGGGGTTCCCACGAGCAGTACTTC. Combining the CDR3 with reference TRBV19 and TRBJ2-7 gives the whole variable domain DGGITQSPKYLFRKEGQNVTLSCEQNLNHDAMYWYRQDPGQGLRLIYYSQIVNDFQKGDIAEGYSVSREKKESFPLTVTSAQKNPTAFYLCASSHGFDRGSHEQYFGPGTRLTVT.

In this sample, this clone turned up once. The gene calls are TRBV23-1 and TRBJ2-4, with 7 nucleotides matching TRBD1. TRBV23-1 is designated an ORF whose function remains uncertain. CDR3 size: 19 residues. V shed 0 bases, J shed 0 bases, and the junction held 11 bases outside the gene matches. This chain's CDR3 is CASSQSDRSKSLAKNIQYF. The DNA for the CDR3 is TGCGCCAGCAGTCAATCGGACAGGTCGAAATCACTAGCCAAAAACATTCAGTACTTC.

CDR3 in amino acids: CASSSITGGTEAFF. CDR3 coding DNA: TGTGCCAGCAGTTCTATCACAGGGGGCACTGAAGCTTTCTTT. The J gene is TRBJ1-1, the V gene TRBV6-5, with 8 bases identical to TRBD1. Germline trimming cut 4 bases from V and 4 bases from J; bases unmatched to any gene: 5. The germline CDR1 and CDR2 sequences are MNHEY and SVGAGI. This CDR3 has 14 residues.

The chain's CDR3 is CASSYRTRSETQYF. The DNA of the CDR3 is TGTGCCAGCAGTTACCGCACCAGGTCGGAGACCCAGTACTTC. The chain is built from TRBV6-5 and TRBJ2-5; D is uncertain. From germline, CDR1 is MNHEY and CDR2 SVGAGI. The CDR3 is 14 amino acids. Trimming removed 2 bases at V and 5 bases at J, with 12 bases between.

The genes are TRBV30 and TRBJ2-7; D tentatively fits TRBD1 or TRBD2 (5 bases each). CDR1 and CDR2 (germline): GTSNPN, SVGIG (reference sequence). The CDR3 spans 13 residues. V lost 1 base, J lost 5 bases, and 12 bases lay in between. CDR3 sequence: CAWSGMGVHEQYF. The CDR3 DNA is TGTGCCTGGAGTGGAATGGGGGTCCACGAGCAGTACTTC.

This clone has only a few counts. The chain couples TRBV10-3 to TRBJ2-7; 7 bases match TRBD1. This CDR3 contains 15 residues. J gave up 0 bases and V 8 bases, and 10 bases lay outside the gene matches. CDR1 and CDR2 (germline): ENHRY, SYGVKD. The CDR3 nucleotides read TGTGCCATCGCACGGGACAGCGACCACTCCTACGAGCAGTACTTC. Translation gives CAIARDSDHSYEQYF.

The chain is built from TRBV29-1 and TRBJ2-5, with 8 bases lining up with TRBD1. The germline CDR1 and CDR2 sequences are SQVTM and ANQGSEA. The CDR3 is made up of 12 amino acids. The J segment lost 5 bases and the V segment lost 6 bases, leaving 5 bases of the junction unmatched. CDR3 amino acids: CSVGQARETQYF. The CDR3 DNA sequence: TGCAGCGTGGGACAGGCGAGGGAGACCCAGTACTTC.